Each of the 2 T cell receptor beta chains below was sequenced from the same sample in a study of CD8+CD57+ T cells in acquired aplastic anemia. Genomic DNA was employed as the template in profiling TCR beta VDJ and CDR3. TCRdb re-analysed the reads in MiXCR, keeping a single row per CDR3 protein. The profile shows around 400,000 distinct CDR3 sequences, just under 70% of them singletons. Sequencing was carried out using sorted CD4+, CD8+, or CD8+CD57+ T cells (not recorded which) from PBMCs. These receptor sequences come from a human donor in good health, serving as a control.

The chain carries TRBV5-1 and TRBJ2-3; either TRBD1 or TRBD2 may fit D (5 bases each). Germline CDR1 and CDR2: SGHRS and YFSETQ. Trimming took 1 base from V and 0 from J, leaving 9 bases between them. The CDR3 is 15 residues long. As DNA, the CDR3 is TGCGCCAGCAGCTTGAATGAGGGGAGCACAGATACGCAGTATTTT. Its translation is CASSLNEGSTDTQYF.

With regard to this clonotype: One junction end disagrees with the germline gene, perhaps due to a read error. The rearrangement joins TRBV20-1 to TRBJ1-1, with D tentatively TRBD1 (6 bases). Germline CDR1 and CDR2: DFQATT and SNEGSKA (reference sequence). The CDR3 covers 11 residues. In DNA form, the CDR3 reads TGCAGTGCGACTGGAGGGGGAACAGGGCTCTTT. Its protein product is CSATGGGTGLF.